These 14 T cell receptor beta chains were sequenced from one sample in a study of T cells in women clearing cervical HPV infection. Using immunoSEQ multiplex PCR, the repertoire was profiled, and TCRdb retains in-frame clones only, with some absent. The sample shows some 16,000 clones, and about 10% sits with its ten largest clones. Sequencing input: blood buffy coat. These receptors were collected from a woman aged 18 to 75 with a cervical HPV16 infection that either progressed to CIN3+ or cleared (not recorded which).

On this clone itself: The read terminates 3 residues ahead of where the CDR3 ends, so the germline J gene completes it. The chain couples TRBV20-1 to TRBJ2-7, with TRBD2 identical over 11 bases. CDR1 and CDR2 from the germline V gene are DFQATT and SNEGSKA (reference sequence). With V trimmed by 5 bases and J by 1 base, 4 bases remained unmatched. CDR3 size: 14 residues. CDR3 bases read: TGCAGTGCTCCGACTAGCGGGAATTCCTACGAG. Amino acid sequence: CSAPTSGNSYE. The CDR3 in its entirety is CSAPTSGNSYEQYF.

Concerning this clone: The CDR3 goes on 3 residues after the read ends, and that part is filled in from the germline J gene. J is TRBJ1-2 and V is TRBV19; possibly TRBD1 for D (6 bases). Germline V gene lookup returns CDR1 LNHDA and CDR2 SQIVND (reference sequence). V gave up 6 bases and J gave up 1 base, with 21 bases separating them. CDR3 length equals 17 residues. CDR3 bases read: TGTGCCAGTAGACCCAGGGGTCTGAGCAGATTTAACTATGGC. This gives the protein CASRPRGLSRFNYG. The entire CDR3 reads CASRPRGLSRFNYGYTF.

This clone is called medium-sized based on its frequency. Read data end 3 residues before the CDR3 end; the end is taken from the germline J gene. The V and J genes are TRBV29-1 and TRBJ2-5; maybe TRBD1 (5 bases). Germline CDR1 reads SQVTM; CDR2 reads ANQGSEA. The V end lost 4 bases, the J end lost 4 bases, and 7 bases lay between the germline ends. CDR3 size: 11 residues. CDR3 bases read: TGCAGCGTTGTTGGGGCAGAGACC. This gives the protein CSVVGAET. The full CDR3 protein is CSVVGAETQYF.

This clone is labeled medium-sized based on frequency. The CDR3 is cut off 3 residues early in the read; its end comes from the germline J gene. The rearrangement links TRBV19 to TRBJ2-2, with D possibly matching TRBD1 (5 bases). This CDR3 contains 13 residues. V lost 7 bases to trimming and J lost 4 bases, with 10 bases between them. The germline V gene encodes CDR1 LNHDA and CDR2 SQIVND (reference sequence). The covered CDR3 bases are TGTGCCAGTAAGACAGACCTCACCGGGGAG. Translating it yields CASKTDLTGE. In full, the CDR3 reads CASKTDLTGELFF. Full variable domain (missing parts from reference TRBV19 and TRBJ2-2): DGGITQSPKYLFRKEGQNVTLSCEQNLNHDAMYWYRQDPGQGLRLIYYSQIVNDFQKGDIAEGYSVSREKKESFPLTVTSAQKNPTAFYLCASKTDLTGELFFGEGSRLTVL.

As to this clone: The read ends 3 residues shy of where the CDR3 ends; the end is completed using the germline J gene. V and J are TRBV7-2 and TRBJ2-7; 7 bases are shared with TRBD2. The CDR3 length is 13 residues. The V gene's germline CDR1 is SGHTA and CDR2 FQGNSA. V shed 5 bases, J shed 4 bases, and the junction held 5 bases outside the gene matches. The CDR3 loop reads CASSLSGHYEQYF. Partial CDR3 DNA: TGTGCCAGCAGCCTTAGCGGGCATTACGAG.

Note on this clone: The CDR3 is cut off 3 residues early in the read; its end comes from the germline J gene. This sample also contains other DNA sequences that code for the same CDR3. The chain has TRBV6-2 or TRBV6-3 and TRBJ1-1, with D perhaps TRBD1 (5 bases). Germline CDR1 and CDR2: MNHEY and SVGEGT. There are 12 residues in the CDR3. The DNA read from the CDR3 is TGTGCCAGCAGTTACGGGTCAAAGGGG. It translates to CASSYGSKG. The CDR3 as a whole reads CASSYGSKGAFF.

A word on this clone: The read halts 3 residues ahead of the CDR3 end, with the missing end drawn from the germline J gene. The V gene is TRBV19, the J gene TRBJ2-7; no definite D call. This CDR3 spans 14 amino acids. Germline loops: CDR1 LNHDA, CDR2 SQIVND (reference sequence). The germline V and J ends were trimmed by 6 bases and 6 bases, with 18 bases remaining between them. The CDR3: CASRPQPSSTEQYF. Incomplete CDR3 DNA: TGTGCCAGTAGACCACAACCCTCGTCCACCGAG.

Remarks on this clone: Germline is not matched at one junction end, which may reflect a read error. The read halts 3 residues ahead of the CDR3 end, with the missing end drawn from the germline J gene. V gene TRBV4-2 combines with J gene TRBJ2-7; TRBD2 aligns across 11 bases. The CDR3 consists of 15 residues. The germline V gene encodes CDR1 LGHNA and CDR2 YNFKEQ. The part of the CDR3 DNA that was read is TGCGCCAGCAGCCAGTTAGCGGGAGGGGTATACGAG. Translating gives CASSQLAGGVYE. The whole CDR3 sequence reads CASSQLAGGVYEQYF.

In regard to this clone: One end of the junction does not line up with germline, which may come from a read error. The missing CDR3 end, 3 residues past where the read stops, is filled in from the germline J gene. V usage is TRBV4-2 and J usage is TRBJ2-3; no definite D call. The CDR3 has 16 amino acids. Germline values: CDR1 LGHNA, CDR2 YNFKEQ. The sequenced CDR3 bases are TGCGCCAGCAGCCAAGCAATAGCATATAGCACAGATACG. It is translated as CASSQAIAYSTDT. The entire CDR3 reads CASSQAIAYSTDTQYF.

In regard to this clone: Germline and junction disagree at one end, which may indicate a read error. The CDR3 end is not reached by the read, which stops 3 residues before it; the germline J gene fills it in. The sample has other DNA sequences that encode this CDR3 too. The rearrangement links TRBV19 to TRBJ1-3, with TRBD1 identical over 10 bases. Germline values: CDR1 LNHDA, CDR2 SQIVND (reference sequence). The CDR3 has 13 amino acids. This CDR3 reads CASQTGGEYTIYF. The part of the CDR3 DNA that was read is TGTGCCAGTCAGACAGGGGGCGAATACACA.

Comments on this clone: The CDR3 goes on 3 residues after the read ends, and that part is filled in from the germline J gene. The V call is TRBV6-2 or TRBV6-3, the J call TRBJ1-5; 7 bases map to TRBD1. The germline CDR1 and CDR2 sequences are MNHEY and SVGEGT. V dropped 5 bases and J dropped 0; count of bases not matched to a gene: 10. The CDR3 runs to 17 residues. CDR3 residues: CASSLGTAFYSNQPQHF. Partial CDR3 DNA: TGTGCCAGCAGTCTCGGGACAGCTTTCTATAGCAATCAGCCC.

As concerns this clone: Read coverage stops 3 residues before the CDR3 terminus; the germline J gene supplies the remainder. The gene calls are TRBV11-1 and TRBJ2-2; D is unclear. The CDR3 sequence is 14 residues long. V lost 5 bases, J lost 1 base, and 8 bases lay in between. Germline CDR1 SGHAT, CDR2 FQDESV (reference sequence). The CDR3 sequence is CASSISRNTGELFF. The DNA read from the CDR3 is TGTGCCAGCAGCATTAGTCGGAACACCGGGGAG.

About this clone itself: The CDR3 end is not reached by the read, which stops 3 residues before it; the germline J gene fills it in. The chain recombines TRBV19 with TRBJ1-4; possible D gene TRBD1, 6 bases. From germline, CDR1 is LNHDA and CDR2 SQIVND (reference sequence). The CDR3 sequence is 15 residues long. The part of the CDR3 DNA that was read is TGTGCCAGTAGTAGACAGGCGGCCAGGGATTCACCA. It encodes CASSRQAARDSP. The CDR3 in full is CASSRQAARDSPLFF.

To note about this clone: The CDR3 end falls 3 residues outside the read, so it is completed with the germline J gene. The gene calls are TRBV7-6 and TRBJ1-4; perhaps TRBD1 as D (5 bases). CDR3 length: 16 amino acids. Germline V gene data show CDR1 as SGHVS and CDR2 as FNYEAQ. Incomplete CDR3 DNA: TGTGCCAGCAGCCTAGGGACCGTCTCTGGGGCCAACGTA. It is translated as CASSLGTVSGANV. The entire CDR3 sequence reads CASSLGTVSGANVLFF. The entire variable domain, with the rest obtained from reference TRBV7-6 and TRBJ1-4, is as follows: GAGVSQSPRYKVTKRGQDVALRCDPISGHVSLYWYRQALGQGPEFLTYFNYEAQQDKSGLPNDRFSAERPEGSISTLTIQRTEQRDSAMYRCASSLGTVSGANVLFFGSGTQLSVL.